One T cell receptor beta chain is described in this entry. This receptor's antigen is unknown. Base qualities are not recorded, but no much larger clone differs from it by a single base. The library was obtained by RT-PCR. Sequenced using an Illumina HiSeq 2500. The public reads were quality trimmed at Q25 with fastp and then assembled into clones with MiXCR by TCRdb, keeping productive beta chains. All rows with the same CDR3 protein become a single entry with the most common DNA and genes. The sample table contains under 2,500 distinct CDR3 sequences; only one count was recorded for approximately 80% of them. The top ten constitute roughly 9.1% of the sample. V loses 3 bases at its end and J loses 9 bases; junction bases beyond the gene matches: 10. CDR1 and CDR2, per the germline V gene, are SGHAT and FQNNGV. Inclusive of the bounding cysteine and phenylalanine, the CDR3 is 15 residues long. CDR3 DNA is the only sequence kept; it has 45 bases, read in frame from the first base.

This record belongs to a study of yellow fever vaccine responses in identical twins (dated by TCRdb to between 2018 and 2020). Regarding the complete study: Focusing on identical twins, the study followed the T cell clones that responded to the vaccine, and did so with precision.

Broader findings and caveats from the paper: The authors reported that the T cell response to vaccination in identical twins appeared partly convergent and partly personalized.

This material consisted of T cells from blood (PBMCs), unsorted or a sorted subset (not recorded which), taken before or after yellow fever vaccination (not recorded which). This chain is built from TRBV11-2 and TRBJ2-1, with 8 junctional bases fitting TRBD2. The clonotype originates from a female donor who received the yellow fever vaccine. The nucleotide sequence is given as TGTGCCAGCAGCTTTTTAACGGGAGGGCCGGGTGAGCAGTTCTTC. It encodes CASSFLTGGPGEQFF.